This passage covers 9 T cell receptor beta chains from one sample sequenced in a study of cytomegalovirus exposure and HLA in healthy donors. Sequencing used immunoSEQ multiplex PCR; TCRdb keeps in-frame clones, though not all of them. This sample carries 65,000 to 90,000 clones, roughly 95% of them seen once, and the ten largest clones take 3% to 4%. Sequencing was done on a sample of PBMCs. The receptors originated from a man aged 18 to 30 in good health and CMV-seronegative.

The chain uses TRBV7-2 and TRBJ1-5; D not certain. Germline CDR1 SGHTA, CDR2 FQGNSA. Between the trimmed V and J ends, which lost 1 base and 6 bases, there was a span of 10 bases. The CDR3 contains 14 residues. The CDR3 DNA reads TGTGCCAGCAGCTTAGAGCTCGGTCTTCAGCCCCAGCATTTT. This gives the protein CASSLELGLQPQHF.

This sequence joins TRBV27 and TRBJ1-1; no firm D call. In germline, CDR1 is MNHEY, CDR2 SMNVEV (reference sequence). Trimming stripped 5 bases from V and 0 bases from J, with 7 bases between. The CDR3 loop spans 13 amino acids. The CDR3 reads CASSTVLNTEAFF. The CDR3 nucleotides are TGTGCCAGCAGTACGGTTCTGAACACTGAAGCTTTCTTT.

This clone came up once. The chain is built from TRBV28 and TRBJ2-7; tentatively, D is TRBD1 (6 bases). This CDR3 spans 15 amino acids. The germline gives CDR1 MDHEN, CDR2 SYDVKM. V was pared by 7 bases and J by 0 bases, with 16 bases between. CDR3 DNA sequence: TGTGCCAGCACTACACCCACAGGGCTCTCCTACGAGCAGTACTTC. It yields the protein CASTTPTGLSYEQYF. Together with reference TRBV28 and TRBJ2-7, the CDR3 gives the full variable domain: DVKVTQSSRYLVKRTGEKVFLECVQDMDHENMFWYRQDPGLGLRLIYFSYDVKMKEKGDIPEGYSVSREKKERFSLILESASTNQTSMYLCASTTPTGLSYEQYFGPGTRLTVT.

The rearrangement links TRBV7-9 to TRBJ2-5; D perhaps matches TRBD1 (6 bases). Germline V gene sequence: CDR1 SEHNR, CDR2 FQNEAQ (reference sequence). The length of the CDR3 is 13 residues. V dropped 7 bases and J dropped 3 bases, with 12 bases sitting between them. In DNA form, the CDR3 reads TGTGCCAGCAACCAGGGGACGAAAGAGACCCAGTACTTC. Its protein is CASNQGTKETQYF.

The rearrangement joins TRBV11-2 to TRBJ1-1; D is perhaps TRBD1 (6 bases). CDR3 length: 17 residues. Trimming took 5 bases from V and 2 from J, leaving 21 bases between them. Germline V gene sequence: CDR1 SGHAT, CDR2 FQNNGV. CDR3 residues: CASSNSLWTAYNTEAFF. The CDR3 DNA reads TGTGCCAGCAGCAACTCTTTATGGACAGCATATAACACTGAAGCTTTCTTT. Filled out from reference TRBV11-2 and TRBJ1-1, the complete variable domain reads EAGVAQSPRYKIIEKRQSVAFWCNPISGHATLYWYQQILGQGPKLLIQFQNNGVVDDSQLPKDRFSAERLKGVDSTLKIQPAKLEDSAVYLCASSNSLWTAYNTEAFFGQGTRLTVV.

The rearrangement joins TRBV4-1 to TRBJ2-2; D might be TRBD1 (6 bases). Trimming removed 4 bases at V and 0 bases at J, with 15 bases between. The length of the CDR3 is 17 residues. Germline assignment: CDR1 MGHRA and CDR2 YSYEKL. DNA of the CDR3: TGCGCCAGCAGCCCTCGAAGACAGGAAGCGAACACCGGGGAGCTGTTTTTT. The encoded protein is CASSPRRQEANTGELFF.

V usage is TRBV30 and J usage is TRBJ2-7; D unclear. The germline CDR1 and CDR2 sequences are GTSNPN and SVGIG (reference sequence). Trimming took off 0 bases at V and 1 base at J, with 7 bases between the two ends. The length of the CDR3 is 13 residues. The CDR3 region is CAWSVAISYEQYF. CDR3 DNA sequence: TGTGCCTGGAGTGTAGCCATTTCCTACGAGCAGTACTTC. Full variable domain (remainder filled in from reference TRBV30 and TRBJ2-7): SQTIHQWPATLVQPVGSPLSLECTVEGTSNPNLYWYRQAAGRGLQLLFYSVGIGQISSEVPQNLSASRPQDRQFILSSKKLLLSDSGFYLCAWSVAISYEQYFGPGTRLTVT.

This clone was seen more than once but under ten times. This chain uses TRBV5-1 with TRBJ2-3, with 8 positions matching TRBD2. Looked up from germline, CDR1 is SGHRS and CDR2 is YFSETQ. Losses at the gene ends were 3 bases for V and 4 bases for J; bases not matched to a gene: 7. The CDR3 is 15 residues long. The CDR3 loop is CASSSGTRGSDTQYF. Written as DNA, the CDR3 is TGCGCCAGCAGCTCCGGGACTAGAGGCTCAGATACGCAGTATTTT. Based on the CDR3 plus reference TRBV5-1 and TRBJ2-3, the full variable domain is KAGVTQTPRYLIKTRGQQVTLSCSPISGHRSVSWYQQTPGQGLQFLFEYFSETQRNKGNFPGRFSGRQFSNSRSEMNVSTLELGDSALYLCASSSGTRGSDTQYFGPGTRLTVL.

This chain links TRBV6-6 with TRBJ2-2; no reliable D call. The CDR3 consists of 12 residues. The V and J ends lost 2 bases and 6 bases respectively, with 4 bases between them. Germline V gives CDR1 MNHNY, CDR2 SVGAGI (reference sequence). The CDR3 DNA reads as TGTGCCAGCAGTTACCTCCCCGGGGAGCTGTTTTTT. Amino acids: CASSYLPGELFF.